Reported below is one TCR beta chain. This sample stems from a study of blood T cell repertoires in COVID-19. At the level of the study: Donors in the United States, Italy and Spain gave samples during acute or convalescent COVID-19. PBMCs, B-cell-depleted T cells, or T cells were the source of the cDNA or gDNA that made up the material.

This CDR3 region has 15 residues. The V and J ends lost 4 bases and 8 bases respectively, with 20 bases between them. The germline gives CDR1 SGHAT, CDR2 FQNNGV. In the original processing: Amplified reference gene primers provided the basis for estimating nucleated cell counts. Data came from immunoSEQ multiplex PCR; TCRdb stores just in-frame clones and leaves some out. The V and J calls and clone size are taken from that table; D and trimming were inferred from the DNA. The sample lists roughly 120,000 clones, approximately 82% seen once, with more than 3.5% in the top ten. The chain combines TRBV11-2 with TRBJ1-2; the D is unclear. This TCR was recovered from a woman aged 80 or over with acute or convalescent COVID-19. The sequencing sample was made of peripheral blood. CDR3 nucleotide sequence: TGTGCCAGCAGCTCCTCCAGGAATTTGGGTTGGGGCTACACCTTC. Its translation: CASSSSRNLGWGYTF.